The entry that follows covers one T cell receptor (beta chain) sequence. The data belong to a study of control samples from healthy donors and cancer patients. The length of the CDR3 is 13 residues. V lost 6 bases, J lost 1 base, and 7 bases lay in between. The data were produced by immunoSEQ multiplex PCR, yet TCRdb's version contains in-frame clones alone and is incomplete. The profile covers approximately 170,000 clones, with 93% appearing a single time and about 4% taken by the ten largest. This chain connects TRBV12-3 or TRBV12-4 to TRBJ1-3; D ambiguous. The sample comprised blood. This TCR came from an older woman in good health. This chain's CDR3 is CASSEGSGNTIYF. CDR3 coding DNA: TGTGCCAGCAGCGAGGGATCTGGAAACACCATATATTTT.